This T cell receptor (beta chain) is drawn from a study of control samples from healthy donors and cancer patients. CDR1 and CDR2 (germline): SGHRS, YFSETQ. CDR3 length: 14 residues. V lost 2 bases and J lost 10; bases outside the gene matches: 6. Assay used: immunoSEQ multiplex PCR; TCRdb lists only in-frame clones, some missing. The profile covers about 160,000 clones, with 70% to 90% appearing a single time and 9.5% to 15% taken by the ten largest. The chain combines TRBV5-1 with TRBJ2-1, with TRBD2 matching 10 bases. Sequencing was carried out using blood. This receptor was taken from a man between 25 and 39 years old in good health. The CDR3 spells CASSLSGRASEQFF. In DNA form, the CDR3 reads TGCGCCAGCAGCTTAAGCGGGAGGGCCTCGGAGCAGTTCTTC.